This entry concerns a single T cell receptor beta chain. Antigen unknown. The sample belongs to a study of naive and memory T cell subsets. Study-level results: Naive repertoires, especially CD8, held a few larger clonotypes, possibly memory cells re-expressing CD45RA.

Per germline, CDR1 SGHVS and CDR2 FNYEAQ. V shed 5 bases and J 0 bases; nucleotides not matched to a gene: 7. This CDR3 is built from 15 residues. Separate alpha and beta amplification began at the second PCR step. Two oligonucleotides, mixed equimolar, formed the beta constant-region primer covering TRBC1 and TRBC2. Four rounds of PCR amplified the ligated cDNA using nested alpha and beta constant-region primers plus SP2. Each CDR3 protein is one row after TCRdb ran MiXCR on the UMI-ligation and nested PCR reads. Of more than 120,000 distinct CDR3 sequences detected, 15% to 20% appear once; the ten largest clones hold about 0.63%.

Sequenced: naive CD8+ T cells from blood. The rearrangement links TRBV7-6 to TRBJ2-7; 7 bases map to TRBD1. This TCR was recovered from a human donor in good health. CDR3: CASSPLDRDSYEQYF. CDR3 DNA sequence: TGTGCCAGCAGCCCACTCGACAGGGACTCCTACGAGCAGTACTTC.